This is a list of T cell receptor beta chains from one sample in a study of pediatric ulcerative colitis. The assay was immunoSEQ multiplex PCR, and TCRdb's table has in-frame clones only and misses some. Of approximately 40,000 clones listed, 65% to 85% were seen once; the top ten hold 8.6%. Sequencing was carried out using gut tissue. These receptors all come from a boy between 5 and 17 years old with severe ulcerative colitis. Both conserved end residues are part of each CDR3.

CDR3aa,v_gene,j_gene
CASSSAGRGAFF,TRBV6-6,TRBJ1-1
CASSPEGLAGAQETQYF,TRBV5-1,TRBJ2-5
CASQPGTRNSPLHF,TRBV19,TRBJ1-6
CASSSGGGFGTDTQYF,TRBV7-2,TRBJ2-3
CASSASLSSYNEQFF,TRBV4-1,TRBJ2-1
CATSQTGGGREKLFF,TRBV15,TRBJ1-4
CAWSLQGTDTQYF,TRBV30,TRBJ2-3
CASSLGSGGYGTERSSGNTIYF,TRBV28,TRBJ1-3
CASSGRQGGDTQYF,TRBV7-9,TRBJ2-3
CASSPRQHRVKTQYF,TRBV7-9,TRBJ2-5
CASSSTSGGQETQYF,TRBV5-1,TRBJ2-5
CASSPHVGPVGGNQPQHF,TRBV7-8,TRBJ1-5
CASSEEKTEGYGYTF,TRBV6-1,TRBJ1-2
CASIRRSSGDYSYEQYF,TRBV5-6,TRBJ2-7
CASAQGGRDTQYF,TRBV7-9,TRBJ2-3
CAVSDRVGFGEQFF,TRBV2,TRBJ2-1
CASSAGQGTYNEQFF,TRBV5-1,TRBJ2-1
CASSLGRAETQYF,TRBV5-1,TRBJ2-5
CASSDRVYGYTF,TRBV6-1,TRBJ1-2
CASSLPSGGLEQFF,TRBV7-8,TRBJ2-1
CASGLAGRYTDTQYF,TRBV28,TRBJ2-3
CASSPSPRQYPHYGYTF,TRBV7-2,TRBJ1-2
CASSIRGQGAGTGELFF,TRBV19,TRBJ2-2
CASSFGRSGYTF,TRBV28,TRBJ1-2
CASSVVGGAYNEQFF,TRBV9,TRBJ2-1
CASSLGGQKAGAFF,TRBV5-1,TRBJ1-1
CASRGGRSTDTQYF,TRBV5-1,TRBJ2-3
CASSTTQGAIYEQYF,TRBV19,TRBJ2-7
CASSLEPGTYNEQFF,TRBV5-6,TRBJ2-1
CASSLEQIGAEAFF,TRBV5-1,TRBJ1-1
CAWRGTLFYEQYF,TRBV30,TRBJ2-7
CASSGRDRGITEAFF,TRBV5-4,TRBJ1-1
CASSFTGGEQFF,TRBV6-1,TRBJ2-1
CASSLGQNGGARETQYF,TRBV13,TRBJ2-5
CASSQQPSGANVLTF,TRBV4-1,TRBJ2-6
CASSEFYQNTEAFF,TRBV10-2,TRBJ1-1
CASSLAVNEQFF,TRBV7-9,TRBJ2-1
CASSRSSVFSYNEQFF,TRBV5-4,TRBJ2-1
CASSQALYEYF,TRBV6-1,TRBJ2-3
CASSYSRDRADGYTF,TRBV6-5,TRBJ1-2
CASSLGQANYGYTF,TRBV27,TRBJ1-2
CASSPGGEWSYEQYF,TRBV28,TRBJ2-7
CASSSTDYGYTF,TRBV5-6,TRBJ1-2
CATSTGGGYEQYF,TRBV5-1,TRBJ2-7
CASSFRTSSSADTQYF,TRBV19,TRBJ2-3
CASSLAPLRGDRGETQYF,TRBV7-7,TRBJ2-5
CASSLGDSNSGNTIYF,TRBV7-2,TRBJ1-3
CASTPSGDGEKLFF,TRBV11-1,TRBJ1-4
CASSVYDGPGQYF,TRBV7-9,TRBJ2-7
CASRTNNEQYF,TRBV21-1,TRBJ2-7
CASSLATPRAVGTYNEQFF,TRBV5-6,TRBJ2-1
CASSYPGAIYEQYF,TRBV6-6,TRBJ2-7
CASSQDYVGWYNEQFF,TRBV4-2,TRBJ2-1
CASSLRGRFISGELFF,TRBV27,TRBJ2-2
CASSLDMRSYGYTF,TRBV28,TRBJ1-2